This TCR beta chain was identified in a study of blood T cell repertoires in COVID-19. Study-level background: Acute and convalescent COVID-19 specimens originated in the United States, Italy and Spain. PBMCs, B-cell-depleted T cells, or T cells provided the cDNA or gDNA that made up the material.

Authors' data handling: Counts of nucleated cells, estimated from reference gene primer amplification, were obtained. Sequenced by immunoSEQ multiplex PCR; TCRdb stores in-frame clones only, minus some. That table is the source of V, J and clone size, and D and trimming were worked out from the DNA. Of some 42,000 clones listed, almost 90% are singletons. The V gene's germline CDR1 is KGHSY and CDR2 FQNENV. Trimming removed 3 bases from V and 4 bases from J, with 10 bases in between. This CDR3 is built from 13 residues. The chain links TRBV16 to TRBJ2-7, with D uncertain. The sequence was collected from a middle-aged man with active COVID-19. The source material was peripheral blood. CDR3 DNA: TGTGCCAGCAGCCACAAGAAAACTTACGAGCAGTACTTC. Translated: CASSHKKTYEQYF.